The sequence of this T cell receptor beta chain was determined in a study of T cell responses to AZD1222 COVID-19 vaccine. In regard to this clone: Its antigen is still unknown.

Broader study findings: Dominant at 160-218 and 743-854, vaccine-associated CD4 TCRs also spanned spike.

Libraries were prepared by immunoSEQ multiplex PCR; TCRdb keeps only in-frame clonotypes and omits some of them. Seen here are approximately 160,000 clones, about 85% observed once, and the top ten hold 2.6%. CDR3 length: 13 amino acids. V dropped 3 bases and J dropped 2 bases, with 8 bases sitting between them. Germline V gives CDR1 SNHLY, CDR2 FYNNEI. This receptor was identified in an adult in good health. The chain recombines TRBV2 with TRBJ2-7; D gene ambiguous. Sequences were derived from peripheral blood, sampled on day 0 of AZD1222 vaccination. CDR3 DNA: TGTGCCAGCAGTGACAGGTTAGCCTACGAGCAGTACTTC. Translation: CASSDRLAYEQYF. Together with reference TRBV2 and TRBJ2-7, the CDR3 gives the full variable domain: EPEVTQTPSHQVTQMGQEVILRCVPISNHLYFYWYRQILGQKVEFLVSFYNNEISEKSEIFDDQFSVERPDGSNFTLKIRSTKLEDSAMYFCASSDRLAYEQYFGPGTRLTVT.